Reported below is one T cell receptor beta chain. Its antigen remains unknown. This specimen belongs to a study of beta chain features in type 1 diabetes. Broader study findings: In every one of the four CD4+ subsets, TCRB CDR3s were moderately but significantly shorter in Type 1 diabetes patients.

V shed 2 bases and J shed 9 bases, with 7 bases lying between them. Germline V gene lookup returns CDR1 MDHEN and CDR2 SYDVKM. The CDR3 has 11 residues. The isolated RNA, all of it, was reverse transcribed, so expressed TCRB transcripts were what got sequenced. Naive, central memory and regulatory T cell samples averaged around 3.3 million reads. The assay was immunoSEQ multiplex PCR, and TCRdb's table has in-frame clones only and misses some. The table has some 250,000 clones, about 14% seen once. This sequence was found in a young man with type 1 diabetes. Sequenced input: naive CD4+ T cells from blood. This chain connects TRBV28 to TRBJ1-1; D remains unclear. This CDR3 is CASSLERKAFF. CDR3 nucleotides: TGTGCCAGCAGTTTAGAGAGGAAAGCTTTCTTT. The complete variable domain, with remaining parts taken from reference TRBV28 and TRBJ1-1, reads DVKVTQSSRYLVKRTGEKVFLECVQDMDHENMFWYRQDPGLGLRLIYFSYDVKMKEKGDIPEGYSVSREKKERFSLILESASTNQTSMYLCASSLERKAFFGQGTRLTVV.